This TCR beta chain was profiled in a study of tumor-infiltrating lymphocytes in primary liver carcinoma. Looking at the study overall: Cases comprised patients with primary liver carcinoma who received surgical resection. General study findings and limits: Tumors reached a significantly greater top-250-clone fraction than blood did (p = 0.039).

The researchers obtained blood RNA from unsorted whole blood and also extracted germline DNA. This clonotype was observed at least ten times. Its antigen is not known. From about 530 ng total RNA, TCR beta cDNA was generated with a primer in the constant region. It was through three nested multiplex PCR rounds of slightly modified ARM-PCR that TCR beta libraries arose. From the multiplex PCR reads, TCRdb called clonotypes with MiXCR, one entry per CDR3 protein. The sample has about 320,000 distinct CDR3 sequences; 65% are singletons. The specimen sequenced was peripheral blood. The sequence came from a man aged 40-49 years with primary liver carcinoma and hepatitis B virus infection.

The CDR3 DNA reads TGTGCCAGCAGCCGGGGGGACGAGTACAATGAGCAGTTCTTC. Its translation is CASSRGDEYNEQFF. V and J are TRBV4-2 and TRBJ2-1; possible D gene TRBD2, 6 bases. From germline, CDR1 is LGHNA and CDR2 YNFKEQ. The CDR3 has 14 residues. The V gene lost 4 bases and the J gene lost 4 bases, with 11 bases spanning the gap.